The 8 T cell receptor beta chains listed next were all sequenced from one sample in a study of T cells in Graves' hyperthyroidism and ophthalmopathy. From RNA transcripts, TCR beta CDR3 regions were amplified. During a first-round RT-PCR of the TCR CDR3, the HTBI primer set was used. TCRdb re-derived calls from the multiplex PCR reads in MiXCR, one entry per CDR3 protein. The sample contains roughly 520,000 distinct CDR3 sequences, around a quarter of which appear only once. Material for sequencing was blood. The receptors here all came from a woman in her 30s with Graves' ophthalmopathy.

This clonotype occurred many times. The chain is built from TRBV27 and TRBJ2-2; 10 positions match TRBD1. V was pared by 4 bases and J by 5 bases, with 7 bases of the junction left unmatched. Per germline, CDR1 MNHEY and CDR2 SMNVEV (reference sequence). CDR3 length: 16 residues. CDR3 amino acids: CASSWPSGQGTGELFF. The CDR3, as DNA: TGTGCCAGCAGTTGGCCCTCGGGACAGGGGACCGGGGAGCTGTTTTTT.

The chain links TRBV12-3 or TRBV12-4 to TRBJ2-7, with a possible D match to TRBD2 (5 bases). V gave up 8 bases and J gave up 3 bases, with 14 bases separating them. The CDR3 extends over 13 amino acids. CDR3 sequence (DNA): TGTGCCAGCGGAGGAATTCTCTTCTACGAGCAGTACTTC. Protein sequence: CASGGILFYEQYF.

This chain connects TRBV20-1 to TRBJ2-7; weak D call: TRBD1 (5 bases). Germline V gives CDR1 DFQATT, CDR2 SNEGSKA (reference sequence). V lost 5 bases, J lost 4 bases, and 15 bases lay in between. The CDR3 totals 13 residues. The CDR3 sequence is CSAPGAVGYEQYF. In nucleotides, the CDR3 is TGCAGTGCTCCTGGGGCCGTGGGGTACGAGCAGTACTTC.

The rearrangement uses TRBV3-1 and TRBJ1-2; D gene ambiguous. Trimming took 4 bases from V and 8 from J, leaving 23 bases between them. The germline gives CDR1 LGHDT, CDR2 YNNKEL (reference sequence). The CDR3 is 16 amino acids. CDR3 residues: CASSPHLEMGLGGYTF. The CDR3 coding sequence is TGTGCCAGCAGCCCCCACTTAGAGATGGGTCTGGGGGGCTACACCTTC.

This clonotype came up a few times. The genes are TRBV28 and TRBJ1-2; no clear D. V was trimmed by 7 bases and J by 0 bases, leaving 9 bases between them. The CDR3 extends over 13 amino acids. Per germline, CDR1 MDHEN and CDR2 SYDVKM. CDR3 sequence reads: CASKGGANYGYTF. The CDR3 DNA follows: TGTGCCAGCAAGGGCGGAGCTAACTATGGCTACACCTTC.

This clonotype was counted at least ten times. The CDR3 does not close with the conserved phenylalanine or tryptophan, likely indicating a read error. CDR3 in DNA: TGTGCCAGCGCAAACAGGGGGCAGGGGGACTACTATGGCTACACCTCC. It translates to CASANRGQGDYYGYTS. The chain is built from TRBV6-4 and TRBJ1-2; 9 bases line up with TRBD1. Trimming took 8 bases from V and 3 from J; bases not matched to a gene: 13. Germline-derived CDR1 and CDR2 are MRHNA and SNTAGT. This CDR3 is 16 amino acids long.

This clonotype was seen ten or more times. The gene calls are TRBV19 and TRBJ1-2; TRBD1 matches 9 bases. CDR3 size: 10 residues. In germline, CDR1 is LNHDA, CDR2 SQIVND (reference sequence). V gave up 11 bases and J gave up 7 bases; unmatched junction bases: 2. The CDR3 is CAGTGPGYTF. CDR3 coding DNA: TGTGCCGGGACAGGGCCTGGCTACACCTTC.

Only a few counts were recorded for this clonotype. This may be a read error, as it is one base from a much larger clone. The chain uses TRBV7-2 and TRBJ1-1, with 7 bases lining up with TRBD1. Germline loops: CDR1 SGHTA, CDR2 FQGNSA. The CDR3 contains 14 residues. The CDR3 spells CASRLGTANTEACF. Written as DNA, the CDR3 is TGTGCCAGCAGACTAGGGACAGCGAACACTGAAGCTTGCTTT.